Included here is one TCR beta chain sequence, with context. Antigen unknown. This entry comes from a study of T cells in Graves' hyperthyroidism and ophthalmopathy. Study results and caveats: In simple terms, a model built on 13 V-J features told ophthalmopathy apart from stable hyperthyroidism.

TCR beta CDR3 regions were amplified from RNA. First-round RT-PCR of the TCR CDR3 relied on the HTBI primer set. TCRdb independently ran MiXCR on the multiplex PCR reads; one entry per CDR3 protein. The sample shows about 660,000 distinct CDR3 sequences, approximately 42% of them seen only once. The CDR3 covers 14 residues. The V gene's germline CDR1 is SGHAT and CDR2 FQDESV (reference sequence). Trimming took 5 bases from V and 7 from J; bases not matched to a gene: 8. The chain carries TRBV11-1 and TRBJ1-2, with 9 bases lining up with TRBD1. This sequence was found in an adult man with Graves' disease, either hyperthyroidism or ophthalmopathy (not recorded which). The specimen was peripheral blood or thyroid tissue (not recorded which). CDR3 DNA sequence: TGTGCCAGCAGCGGAGGACAGGGGTATGGTGGCTACACCTTC. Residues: CASSGGQGYGGYTF. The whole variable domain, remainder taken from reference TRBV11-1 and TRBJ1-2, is EAEVAQSPRYKITEKSQAVAFWCDPISGHATLYWYRQILGQGPELLVQFQDESVVDDSQLPKDRFSAERLKGVDSTLKIQPAELGDSAMYLCASSGGQGYGGYTFGSGTRLTVV.